The clone carrying this T cell receptor (beta chain) was found once. What it binds is not known. These data come from a study of cytomegalovirus exposure and HLA in healthy donors. Study-wide context: Earlier, 95 million to 130 million unique TCR beta sequences were recovered from about 170 million T cells by an analysis.

Points from the study as a whole: Most TCR sequences were rare, but some public TCRs occurred in many donors.

The PCR ran on 60 Vbeta and 13 Jbeta primers. Profiling relied on immunoSEQ multiplex PCR, and the TCRdb table lists in-frame clones only, not all of them. The data hold 160,000 or so clones, with around 82% observed a single time. The CDR3 consists of 15 residues. Trimming at V came to 0 bases and at J to 5 bases, leaving 3 bases not matched to a gene. From germline, CDR1 is SEHNR and CDR2 FQNEAQ (reference sequence). This sequence was found in a middle-aged man in good health and CMV-seronegative. Sequenced material: PBMCs. The V gene is TRBV7-9, the J gene TRBJ2-1; 8 bases fit TRBD2. The CDR3 nucleotides are TGTGCCAGCAGCTTAGCCAGCGGGAGCCACAATGAGCAGTTCTTC. Amino acid sequence: CASSLASGSHNEQFF.